A single sample gave rise to the 6 T cell receptor beta chains below, sequenced in a study of a mutant IDH1 vaccine in newly diagnosed glioma. Time point reported: week 35, safety follow-up. It was 300 ug of mutant IDH1 20-mer peptide that made up each vaccine dose, given with topical imiquimod. Their antigen targets remain unknown. Repertoires were generated with immunoSEQ multiplex PCR, while TCRdb's copy carries only in-frame clones and drops some. The table has approximately 60,000 clones, about 73% seen once. The sample here was PBMCs, taken from a glioma patient whose treatment included an IDH1 peptide vaccine. All receptors derive from a man aged 45-65 years with glioma.

The genes are TRBV7-9 and TRBJ2-1; D is perhaps TRBD2 (6 bases). Trimming shortened V by 6 bases and J by 8 bases, and 20 bases separated the two germline ends. Germline assignment: CDR1 SEHNR and CDR2 FQNEAQ (reference sequence). The CDR3 length is 15 residues. The CDR3 spells CASSLTSDYKYEQFF. Here the CDR3 DNA reads TGTGCCAGCAGTCTAACGTCGGACTACAAATATGAGCAGTTCTTC.

V and J are TRBV30 and TRBJ1-5; D unresolved. CDR1 and CDR2 (germline): GTSNPN, SVGIG (reference sequence). The CDR3 consists of 12 residues. Between the trimmed V and J ends, which lost 4 bases and 2 bases, there was a span of 6 bases. The CDR3 coding sequence is TGTGCCTGGACTCAGGGCAATCAGCCCCAGCATTTT. Residues: CAWTQGNQPQHF.

The V and J genes are TRBV30 and TRBJ2-2; possibly TRBD2 for D (5 bases). V was cut by 4 bases and J by 1 base, with 13 bases left in between. Per the germline V gene, CDR1 is GTSNPN and CDR2 is SVGIG (reference sequence). The CDR3 length is 15 residues. The CDR3 sequence is CAWNRGLMNTGELFF. The CDR3 DNA reads as TGTGCCTGGAACCGTGGACTTATGAACACCGGGGAGCTGTTTTTT.

The CDR3 DNA sequence: TGCGCCAGCCGTAAGGGTCCAAGCTCTGGAAACACCATATATTTT. The encoded protein is CASRKGPSSGNTIYF. The rearrangement links TRBV10-2 to TRBJ1-3; D unresolved. This CDR3 is 15 amino acids long. V shed 8 bases and J shed 0 bases, with 14 bases lying between them. Germline lookup yields CDR1 WSHSY and CDR2 SAAADI.

The chain employs TRBV7-2 and TRBJ2-7; D gene unclear. The CDR3 runs 13 residues. V dropped 4 bases and J dropped 5 bases, with 12 bases sitting between them. Per the germline V gene, CDR1 is SGHTA and CDR2 is FQGNSA. CDR3 in amino acids: CASSSRERHEQYF. The CDR3 coding sequence is TGTGCCAGCAGCTCCCGCGAACGCCACGAGCAGTACTTC. The whole variable domain, remainder taken from reference TRBV7-2 and TRBJ2-7, is GAGVSQSPSNKVTEKGKDVELRCDPISGHTALYWYRQSLGQGLEFLIYFQGNSAPDKSGLPSDRFSAERTGGSVSTLTIQRTQQEDSAVYLCASSSRERHEQYFGPGTRLTVT.

This chain connects TRBV19 to TRBJ1-2, with D uncertain. V was cut by 5 bases and J by 8 bases, with 6 bases left in between. The CDR3 loop spans 10 amino acids. CDR1 is LNHDA and CDR2 is SQIVND in the germline V gene (reference sequence). The CDR3 loop reads CASSAGGYTF. Here the CDR3 DNA reads TGTGCCAGTAGTGCCGGAGGCTACACCTTC.